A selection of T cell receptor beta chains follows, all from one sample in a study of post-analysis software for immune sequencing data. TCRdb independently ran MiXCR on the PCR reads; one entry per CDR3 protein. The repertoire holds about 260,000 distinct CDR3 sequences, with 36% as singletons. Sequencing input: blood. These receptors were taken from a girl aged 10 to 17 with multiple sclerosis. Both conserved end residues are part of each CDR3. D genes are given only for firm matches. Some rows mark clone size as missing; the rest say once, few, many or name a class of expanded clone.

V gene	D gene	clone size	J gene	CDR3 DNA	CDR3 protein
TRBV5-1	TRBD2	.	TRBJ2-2	TGCGCCAGCAGCGGAAAGGGTTTGAGCGGGATGGCCGGGGAGCTGTTTTTT	CASSGKGLSGMAGELFF
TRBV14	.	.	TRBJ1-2	TGTGCCAGCAGCCGACTTACGGGTGGCTACACCTTC	CASSRLTGGYTF
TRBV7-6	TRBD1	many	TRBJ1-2	TGTGCCAGCAGCCTAGGCGGGACAGGGGGCAACTATGGCTACACCTTC	CASSLGGTGGNYGYTF
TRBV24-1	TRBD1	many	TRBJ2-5	TGTGCCACCGGGAGCGTGACAGGGGGCGGAGAGACCCAGTACTTC	CATGSVTGGGETQYF
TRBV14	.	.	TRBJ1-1	TGTGCCAGCAGCCCGAGAGTTGGGACGAACACTGCTGAAGCTTTCTTT	CASSPRVGTNTAEAFF
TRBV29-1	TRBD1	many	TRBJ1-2	TGCAGCGTTCACAGGGGTCTTGGCTACACCTTC	CSVHRGLGYTF
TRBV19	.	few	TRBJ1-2	TGTGCCAGTACCATTTCGGGAGGGCGCGATGGCTACACCTTC	CASTISGGRDGYTF
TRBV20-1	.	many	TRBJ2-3	TGCAGTGCTAGAGATTCGGGTGGGGGCGGGAGCACAGATACGCAGTATTTT	CSARDSGGGGSTDTQYF
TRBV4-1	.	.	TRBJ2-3	TGCGCCAGCAGCCCCATCGCCACAGATACGCAGTATTTT	CASSPIATDTQYF
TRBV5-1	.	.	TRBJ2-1	TGCGCCAGCAGCTTGGTTACAGACAATGAGCAGTTCTTC	CASSLVTDNEQFF
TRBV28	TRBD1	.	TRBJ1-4	TGTGCCAGCAGCCCCGGGACAGGGAGGATTGGAAAACTGTTTTTT	CASSPGTGRIGKLFF
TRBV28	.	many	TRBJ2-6	TGTGCCAGCAGTTTTATCCCCATCAGCCCCTCTGGGGCCAACGTCCTGACTTTC	CASSFIPISPSGANVLTF
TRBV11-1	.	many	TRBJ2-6	TGTGCCAGCAGCGGGGACACCCGGTTAATAGCTGGGGCCAACGTCCTGACTTTC	CASSGDTRLIAGANVLTF
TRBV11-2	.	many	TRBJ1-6	TGTGCCAGCAGCTTAGAACCGGGTTCACCCCTCCACTTT	CASSLEPGSPLHF
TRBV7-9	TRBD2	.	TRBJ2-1	TGTGCCAGCAGCTTAGCGTCGGGACTAGCGGGAGGGCCGTGGTACAATGAGCAGTTCTTC	CASSLASGLAGGPWYNEQFF
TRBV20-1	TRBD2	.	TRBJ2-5	TGCAGTGGGCGGGGAGTCGGGGGGGCCACCAATGAGCAGTACTTC	CSGRGVGGATNEQYF
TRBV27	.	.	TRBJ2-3	TGTGCCAGCAGTTTCTCCAGATCAGATACGCAGTATTTT	CASSFSRSDTQYF
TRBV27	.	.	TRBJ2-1	TGTGCCAGCAGCTACGTCCTGGGGGGGGCTGAGCAGTTCTTC	CASSYVLGGAEQFF
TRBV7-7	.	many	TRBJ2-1	TGTGCCAGCAGCTCGGACAGCTACAATGAGCAGTTCTTC	CASSSDSYNEQFF
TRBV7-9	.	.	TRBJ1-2	TGTGCCAGCAGCACGATTTACGAGGGCTACACCTTC	CASSTIYEGYTF
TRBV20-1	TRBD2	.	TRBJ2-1	TGCAGTGCTAGAGATCCAAGCACTAGCGGGAGCAATGAGCAGTTCTTC	CSARDPSTSGSNEQFF
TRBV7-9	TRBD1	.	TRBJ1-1	TGTGCCAGCAGCTTAAACTCAATATTCGGACAGGGAGCTTTCTTT	CASSLNSIFGQGAFF
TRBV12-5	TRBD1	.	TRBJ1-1	TGTGCTAGTAATAGGGGGCCCATGAACGCTGAAGCTTTCTTT	CASNRGPMNAEAFF
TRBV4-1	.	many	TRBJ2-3	TGCGCCAGCAGCCAAGCGGGAAGCACAGATACGCAGTATTTT	CASSQAGSTDTQYF
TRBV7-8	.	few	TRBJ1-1	TGTGCCAGCAGCTTAAGGGATCTGAACACTGAAGCTTTCTTT	CASSLRDLNTEAFF
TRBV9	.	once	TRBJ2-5	TGCGCCAGCAGCACCGGGACACTGCCGAGGGAGACCCAGTACTTC	CASSTGTLPRETQYF
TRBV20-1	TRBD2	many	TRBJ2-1	TGCAGTGCTAGGGACTACGGGGGGACCTACAATGAGCAGTTCTTC	CSARDYGGTYNEQFF
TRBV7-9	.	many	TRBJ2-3	TGTGCCAGCAGCTTAGGGCGGTCCGGTAGCACAGATACGCAGTATTTT	CASSLGRSGSTDTQYF
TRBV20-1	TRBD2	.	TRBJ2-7	TGCAGTGCTAGAGAGTACGGGAGGACCGACTACGAGCAGTACTTC	CSAREYGRTDYEQYF
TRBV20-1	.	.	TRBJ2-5	TGCAGTGCCCCCATAATTGGCGGACTCCAAGAGACCCAGTACTTC	CSAPIIGGLQETQYF
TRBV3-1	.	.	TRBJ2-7	TGTGCCAGCAGCCCGTCAACCAGGGGCGAGCAGTACTTC	CASSPSTRGEQYF
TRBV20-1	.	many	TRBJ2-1	TGCAGTGCTAGAGGTCTCTGGGCCCCGGGGAATGAGCAGTTCTTC	CSARGLWAPGNEQFF
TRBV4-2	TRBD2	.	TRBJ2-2	TGTGCCAGCAGCCAGGGGACTAGCGGGACGAGGGCGAACACCGGGGAGCTGTTTTTT	CASSQGTSGTRANTGELFF
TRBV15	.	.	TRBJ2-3	TGTGCCACGACCTACGCCCCAGAAAGCACAGATACGCAGTATTTT	CATTYAPESTDTQYF
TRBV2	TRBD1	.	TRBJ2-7	TGTGCCAGCAGTGGACCCAACAGGGGGTTTATTAGGTCCTACGAGCAGTACTTC	CASSGPNRGFIRSYEQYF
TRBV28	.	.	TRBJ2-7	TGTGCCAGCAGTTCGACAGAAACCCTCTCCTACGAGCAGTACTTC	CASSSTETLSYEQYF
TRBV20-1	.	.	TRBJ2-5	TGCAGTGGAGGCAGGGATGACAATGAGCGGTACTTC	CSGGRDDNERYF
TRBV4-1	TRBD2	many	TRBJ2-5	TGCGCCAGCAGCCGCCTAGCGGGGACCCAAGAGACCCAGTACTTC	CASSRLAGTQETQYF
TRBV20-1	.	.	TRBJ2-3	TGCAGTGCTCGTAAACCAGGCACAGATACGCGGTATTTT	CSARKPGTDTRYF
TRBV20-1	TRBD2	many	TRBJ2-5	TGCAGTGCTACTAAGCGGGGGAGACAAGAGACCCAGTACTTC	CSATKRGRQETQYF
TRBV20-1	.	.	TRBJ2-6	TGCAGTGCCTACCCAGAGGAGGCTGGGGCCAACGTCCTGACTTTC	CSAYPEEAGANVLTF
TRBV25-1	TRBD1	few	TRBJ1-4	TGTGCCAGCAACACAGGGGCGGTTAATGAAAAACTGTTTTTT	CASNTGAVNEKLFF
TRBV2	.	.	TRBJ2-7	TGTGCCAGCAGACCCGACGGGGGGCGGCGGTACGAGCAGTACTTC	CASRPDGGRRYEQYF
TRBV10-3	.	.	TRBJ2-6	TGTGCCATCAGCAGGAGGGCCTCTGGGGCCAACGTCCTGACTTTC	CAISRRASGANVLTF
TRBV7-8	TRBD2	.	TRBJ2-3	TGTGCCAGCAGCCTGGGGTCTAGCGGGAGGGCCACAGATACGCAGTATTTT	CASSLGSSGRATDTQYF
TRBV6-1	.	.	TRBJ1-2	TGTGCCAGTCGCGTGCTCGGATCCTATGGCTACACCTTC	CASRVLGSYGYTF
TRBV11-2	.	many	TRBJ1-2	TGTGCCAGCAGCTTAGAACTGGGACTAGCTAACTATGGCTACACCTTC	CASSLELGLANYGYTF
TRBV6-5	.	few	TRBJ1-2	TGTGCCAGCAGTTACTTCGCAGGGGCCGGCTACACCTTC	CASSYFAGAGYTF